The clone carrying this T cell receptor beta chain was counted a few times. Its specificity is not known. TCR beta cDNA libraries had unique molecular identifiers. Each CDR3 protein gets one entry after TCRdb re-called the PCR reads with MiXCR. The sample has hundreds of thousands of distinct CDR3 sequences; 55% to 60% are singletons. The data originate from a study of post-analysis software for immune sequencing data. CDR1 is MNHEY and CDR2 is SVGAGI in the germline V gene. The CDR3 loop spans 15 amino acids. Overall study results and limits: A handful of TRBV segments, including TRBV5-6, TRBV5-1 and TRBV20-1, were more frequent in patients than controls.

The sample comprised blood. The receptor's source is a girl aged 2 to 9 with multiple sclerosis. The rearrangement links TRBV6-5 to TRBJ2-5, with 8 bases fitting TRBD1. The closer fit of TRBJ2-7 to the DNA end suggests the J call may be wrong. CDR3 sequence reads: CASSNHPGQGNEQYF. CDR3 DNA sequence: TGTGCCAGCAGTAACCATCCAGGACAGGGAAACGAGCAGTACTTC.